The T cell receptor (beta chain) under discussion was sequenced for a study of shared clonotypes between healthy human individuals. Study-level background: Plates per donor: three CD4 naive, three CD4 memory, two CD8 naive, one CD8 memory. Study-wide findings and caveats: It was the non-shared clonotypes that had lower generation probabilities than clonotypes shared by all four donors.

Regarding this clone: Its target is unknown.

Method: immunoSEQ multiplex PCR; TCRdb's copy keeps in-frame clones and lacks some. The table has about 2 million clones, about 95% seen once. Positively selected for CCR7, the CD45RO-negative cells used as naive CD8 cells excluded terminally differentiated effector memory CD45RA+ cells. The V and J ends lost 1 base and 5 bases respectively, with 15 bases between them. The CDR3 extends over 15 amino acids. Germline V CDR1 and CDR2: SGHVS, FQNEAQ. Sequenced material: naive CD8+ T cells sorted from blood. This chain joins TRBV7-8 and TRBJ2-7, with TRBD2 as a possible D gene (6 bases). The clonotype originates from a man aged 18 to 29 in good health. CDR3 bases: TGTGCCAGCAGCTTAGGACTTGGGGGGTCGGACGAGCAGTACTTC. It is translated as CASSLGLGGSDEQYF.